These 12 T cell receptor beta chains came from one sample sequenced in a study of regulatory T cells in long-lasting Graves disease. To make TCR beta libraries, researchers used iRepertoire HTBI primers and Arm-PCR of CDR3 regions. TCRdb recomputed calls from the multiplex PCR reads with MiXCR, one row per CDR3 protein. The repertoire consists of around 450,000 distinct CDR3 sequences, with about 22% occurring once and the leading ten covering more than 6%. Indicated time point: persistent/refractory GD, antithyroid drugs over 5 years with positive TRAb. From RNA extracted from PBMCs, the TCR library was made. This sample comprised peripheral blood mononuclear cells (PBMCs), obtained when the disease was refractory, from a patient treated with antithyroid drugs. These receptor sequences come from a female donor with Graves disease.

This clonotype was seen at least ten times. V gene TRBV5-1 combines with J gene TRBJ1-2; D not certain. The CDR3 is 13 amino acids. CDR1 and CDR2 from the germline V gene are SGHRS and YFSETQ. The V and J ends lost 4 bases and 8 bases respectively, with 15 bases between them. The chain's CDR3 is CASSDDQSGGYTF. The CDR3 DNA reads as TGCGCCAGCAGCGATGATCAATCGGGGGGCTACACCTTC.

This clonotype was counted between two and nine times. The V gene is TRBV7-9, the J gene TRBJ2-7, with TRBD2 identical over 7 bases. This CDR3 comprises 15 residues. V was pared by 3 bases and J by 5 bases, with 10 bases of the junction left unmatched. Germline assignment: CDR1 SEHNR and CDR2 FQNEAQ (reference sequence). CDR3 sequence: CASSLNTGGRNEQYF. The CDR3, as DNA: TGTGCCAGCAGCTTGAACACGGGGGGACGGAACGAGCAGTACTTC.

This clonotype was counted many times. The V call is TRBV28, the J call TRBJ2-5, with 7 bases fitting TRBD2. The CDR3 extends over 15 amino acids. With 10 bases clipped from V and 1 base from J, the junction kept 12 bases outside the gene matches. The V gene's germline CDR1 is MDHEN and CDR2 SYDVKM. As DNA, the CDR3 is TGTGCCATCTCGAAGGGTCGGGGGGTCCAAGAGACCCAGTACTTC. It yields the protein CAISKGRGVQETQYF. The full variable domain, with the rest looked up from reference TRBV28 and TRBJ2-5, is DVKVTQSSRYLVKRTGEKVFLECVQDMDHENMFWYRQDPGLGLRLIYFSYDVKMKEKGDIPEGYSVSREKKERFSLILESASTNQTSMYLCAISKGRGVQETQYFGPGTRLLVL.

In this sample, this clonotype turned up many times. The rearrangement joins TRBV13 to TRBJ2-7; 7 bases line up with TRBD1. This CDR3 has 15 residues. V was clipped by 5 bases and J by 1 base; unmatched bases: 8. Germline V gives CDR1 PRHDT, CDR2 FYEKMQ (reference sequence). The CDR3 DNA reads as TGTGCCAGCAGCCGAGGACAGGTGTCATCCTACGAGCAGTACTTC. Amino acid sequence: CASSRGQVSSYEQYF. The whole variable domain, remainder taken from reference TRBV13 and TRBJ2-7, is AAGVIQSPRHLIKEKRETATLKCYPIPRHDTVYWYQQGPGQDPQFLISFYEKMQSDKGSIPDRFSAQQFSDYHSELNMSSLELGDSALYFCASSRGQVSSYEQYFGPGTRLTVT.

This clonotype was recorded many times. This chain links TRBV28 with TRBJ2-7; TRBD1 matches at 10 bases. The ends lost 6 bases at V and 6 bases at J; junction bases unmatched: 8. The germline CDR1 and CDR2 sequences are MDHEN and SYDVKM. The CDR3 spans 14 residues. The CDR3 DNA reads TGTGCCAGCAGAGCCGGGACAGGGGAAAGCGAGCAGTACTTC. Translated: CASRAGTGESEQYF.

The sample holds many counts of this clonotype. The chain uses TRBV19 and TRBJ1-1; D might be TRBD1 (6 bases). This CDR3 contains 13 residues. Trimming cost V 10 bases and J 3 bases, with 15 bases left between them. The germline CDR1 and CDR2 sequences are LNHDA and SQIVND (reference sequence). The CDR3 bases are TGTGCCACCCGGCGGGGGCGGGACACTGAAGCTTTCTTT. Its protein product is CATRRGRDTEAFF.

This clonotype was counted between two and nine times. The chain couples TRBV19 to TRBJ2-5, with 9 bases fitting TRBD1. The CDR3 loop spans 15 amino acids. Germline V gene sequence: CDR1 LNHDA, CDR2 SQIVND (reference sequence). The trim removed 3 bases at V and 4 bases at J, leaving 6 bases unmatched. This chain's CDR3 is CASSIWTGDGETQYF. The CDR3 DNA follows: TGTGCCAGTAGTATTTGGACAGGGGACGGAGAGACCCAGTACTTC.

Only a few counts were recorded for this clonotype. The chain has TRBV29-1 and TRBJ1-1, with D possibly being TRBD1 (5 bases). CDR1 is SQVTM and CDR2 is ANQGSEA in the germline V gene. The CDR3 has 15 amino acids. V was shortened by 0 bases and J by 6 bases, with 17 bases between the two germline ends. CDR3: CSVEDPGRGVSEAFF. The CDR3 region has the DNA TGCAGCGTTGAAGATCCGGGACGGGGAGTGTCTGAAGCTTTCTTT.

For this clonotype: A much larger clonotype is one base distant, so this may be a read error. The chain carries TRBV4-1 and TRBJ1-4; D is unclear. CDR3 length: 15 amino acids. The germline V gene encodes CDR1 MGHRA and CDR2 YSYEKL. The CDR3: CASSQDEGTNERLFF. The CDR3 bases are TGCGCCAGCAGCCAAGATGAGGGAACGAATGAAAGACTGTTTTTT.

The genes are TRBV7-9 and TRBJ2-5; TRBD1 or TRBD2 may be the D gene (5 bases each). The CDR3 is 16 residues long. From germline, CDR1 is SEHNR and CDR2 FQNEAQ (reference sequence). The V and J ends lost 4 bases and 1 base respectively, with 16 bases between them. The CDR3 DNA sequence: TGTGCCAGCAGCTCTTCCCCGGGGCCCACCCAAGAGACCCAGTACTTC. It encodes CASSSSPGPTQETQYF.

This clonotype was counted many times. This chain uses TRBV28 with TRBJ2-2; the match to TRBD2 covers 11 bases. V gave up 3 bases and J gave up 4 bases; unmatched junction bases: 13. The CDR3 covers 19 residues. Germline CDR1 and CDR2: MDHEN and SYDVKM. The CDR3, as DNA: TGTGCCAGCAGTTTTATTACTAGCGGGGGCGAGGCAACCACCGGGGAGCTGTTTTTT. It encodes CASSFITSGGEATTGELFF.

The chain carries TRBV29-1 and TRBJ1-1; weak D call: TRBD1 (5 bases). Germline V gives CDR1 SQVTM, CDR2 ANQGSEA. The V end lost 3 bases, the J end lost 3 bases, and 17 bases lay between the germline ends. This CDR3 region has 15 residues. The CDR3 sequence is CSVDSPGSGDTEAFF. The CDR3 DNA reads as TGCAGCGTTGATTCGCCAGGGTCTGGGGACACTGAAGCTTTCTTT.